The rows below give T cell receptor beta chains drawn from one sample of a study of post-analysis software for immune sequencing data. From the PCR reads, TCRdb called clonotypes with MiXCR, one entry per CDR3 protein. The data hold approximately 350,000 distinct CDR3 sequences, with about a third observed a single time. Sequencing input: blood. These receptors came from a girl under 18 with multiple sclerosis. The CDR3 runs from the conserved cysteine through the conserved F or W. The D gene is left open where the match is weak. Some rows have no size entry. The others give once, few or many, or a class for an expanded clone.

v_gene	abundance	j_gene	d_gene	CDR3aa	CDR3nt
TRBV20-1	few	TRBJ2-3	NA	CSATQGGISTDTQYF	TGCAGTGCTACTCAGGGGGGAATTAGCACAGATACGCAGTATTTT
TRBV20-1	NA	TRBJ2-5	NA	CSARVTSTGQETQYF	TGCAGTGCTAGAGTTACCTCGACAGGCCAAGAGACCCAGTACTTC
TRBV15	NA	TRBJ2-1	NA	CATSGRLETSYNEQFF	TGTGCCACCAGCGGCCGACTAGAGACCTCCTACAATGAGCAGTTCTTC
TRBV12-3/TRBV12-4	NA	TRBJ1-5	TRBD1	CASSLGTGLLGNQPQHF	TGTGCCAGCTCCCTCGGGACAGGGCTCCTCGGCAATCAGCCCCAGCATTTT
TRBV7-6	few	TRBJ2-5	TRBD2	CASSPYGRGVIKTQYF	TGTGCCAGCAGCCCCTACGGGCGGGGGGTTATCAAGACCCAGTACTTC
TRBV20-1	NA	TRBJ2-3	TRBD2	CSARGFPSGGTDTQYF	TGCAGTGCTAGAGGATTCCCTAGCGGGGGTACAGATACGCAGTATTTT
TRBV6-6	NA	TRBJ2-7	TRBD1	CASRSGQNLHEQYF	TGTGCCAGCAGGTCGGGACAGAACCTCCACGAGCAGTACTTC
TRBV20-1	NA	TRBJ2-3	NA	CSARGLARDTQYF	TGCAGTGCTAGGGGTCTAGCCAGAGATACGCAGTATTTT
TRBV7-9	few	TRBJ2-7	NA	CASSLDGGLSYEQYF	TGTGCCAGCAGCTTAGACGGAGGGCTCTCCTACGAGCAGTACTTC
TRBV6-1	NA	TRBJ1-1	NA	CASSEGCGRDTEAFF	TGTGCCAGCAGTGAAGGGTGCGGCAGGGACACTGAAGCTTTCTTT
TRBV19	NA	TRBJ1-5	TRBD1	CASSTGQGRRGNQPQHF	TGTGCCAGTAGTACGGGACAGGGGAGAAGGGGCAATCAGCCCCAGCATTTT
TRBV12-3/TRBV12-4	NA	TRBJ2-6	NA	CASLGSSGANVLTF	TGTGCCAGTTTAGGGAGCTCTGGGGCCAACGTCCTGACTTTC
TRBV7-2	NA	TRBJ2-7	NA	CASSSETSREQYF	TGTGCCAGCAGCTCAGAGACCTCTCGGGAGCAGTACTTC
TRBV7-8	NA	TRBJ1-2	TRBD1	CASSPDRVGNYGYTF	TGTGCCAGCAGCCCCGACAGGGTTGGGAACTATGGCTACACCTTC
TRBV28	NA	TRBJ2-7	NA	CASSLFAGISYEQYF	TGTGCCAGCAGTTTATTCGCAGGGATTTCCTACGAGCAGTACTTC
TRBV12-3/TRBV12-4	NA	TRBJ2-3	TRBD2	CASRRLAVEDTQYF	TGTGCCAGCAGACGACTAGCAGTTGAGGATACGCAGTATTTT
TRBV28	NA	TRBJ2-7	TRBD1	CASSHPGGEDDEQYF	TGTGCCAGCAGTCACCCAGGGGGCGAGGATGACGAGCAGTACTTC
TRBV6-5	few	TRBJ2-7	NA	CASSYSSRQGNYEQYF	TGTGCCAGCAGTTACTCGTCGCGTCAGGGAAACTACGAGCAGTACTTC
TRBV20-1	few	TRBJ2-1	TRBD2	CSASSSGGYNEQFF	TGCAGTGCTAGTTCTAGCGGGGGATACAATGAGCAGTTCTTC
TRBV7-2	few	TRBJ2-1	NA	CASSLPKLRSYNEQFF	TGTGCCAGCAGCTTACCTAAGTTACGCTCCTACAATGAGCAGTTCTTC
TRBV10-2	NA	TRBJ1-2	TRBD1	CASSEDWGQAFGYTF	TGCGCCAGCAGTGAGGATTGGGGACAGGCCTTTGGCTACACCTTC
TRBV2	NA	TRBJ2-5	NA	CATSREETQYF	TGTGCCACGTCAAGGGAGGAGACCCAGTACTTC
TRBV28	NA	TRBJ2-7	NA	CASSLWGTSYEQYF	TGTGCCAGCAGCCTTTGGGGTACATCCTACGAGCAGTACTTC
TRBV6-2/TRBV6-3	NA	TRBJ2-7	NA	CASSYVTGSSYEQYF	TGTGCCAGCAGTTACGTAACAGGGTCCTCCTACGAGCAGTACTTC